The text below deals with one TCR beta chain. Its antigen is currently unknown. The sample is drawn from a study of persistence of HIV-infected CD4 T cells. Across the study: Multiple blood draws of up to about 200 mL, except two donors with single leukapheresis.

Nonspecific anti-CD3/anti-CD28 bead stimulation represents the broad CD4+ T cell repertoire. Sorting of responding CD4+ T cells relied on upregulated CD40 ligand together with CD69. Anti-CD28/CD49d costimulation, CD40-blocking antibody and enfuvirtide were given to CD8-depleted PBMCs for 18 hours. Between the trimmed V and J ends, which lost 4 bases and 9 bases, there was a span of 12 bases. This CDR3 has 12 amino acids. Germline V gene sequence: CDR1 MGHRA, CDR2 YSYEKL. The immunoSEQ assay was version 4, run in survey mode. Measured with immunoSEQ multiplex PCR; TCRdb has only the in-frame clones, and not every one. The data hold roughly 41,000 clones, with over 80% observed a single time.

The chain has TRBV4-1 and TRBJ1-2, with D maybe TRBD1 (5 bases). This clonotype was obtained from an adult man with HIV who was CMV-seropositive. Sequencing used CD4+ T cells sorted from PBMCs after 18-hour stimulation, obtained from a patient who received antiretroviral therapy. DNA of the CDR3: TGCGCCAGCAGCCGGGGGGAGGGGAGCTACACCTTC. Translated, it gives CASSRGEGSYTF.